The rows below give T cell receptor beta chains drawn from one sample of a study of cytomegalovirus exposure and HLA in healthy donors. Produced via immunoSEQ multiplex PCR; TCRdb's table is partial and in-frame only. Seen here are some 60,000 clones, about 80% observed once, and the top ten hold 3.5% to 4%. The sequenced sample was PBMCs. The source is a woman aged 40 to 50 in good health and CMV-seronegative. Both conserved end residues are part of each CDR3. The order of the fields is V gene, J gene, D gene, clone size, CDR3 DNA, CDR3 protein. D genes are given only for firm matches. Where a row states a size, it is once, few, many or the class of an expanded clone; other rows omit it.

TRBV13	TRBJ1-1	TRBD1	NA	TGTGCCAGCAGCCACACCTACAGGGGGAACACTGAAGCTTTCTTT	CASSHTYRGNTEAFF
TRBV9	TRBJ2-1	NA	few	TGTGCCAGCAGCGTAGACTTTGGACACCAACCCCAGGATGAGCAGTTCTTC	CASSVDFGHQPQDEQFF
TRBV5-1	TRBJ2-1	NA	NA	TGCGCCAGCAGCCCGGTCACAGGGACCTCCTACAATGAGCAGTTCTTC	CASSPVTGTSYNEQFF
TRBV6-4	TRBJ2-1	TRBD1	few	TGTGCCAGCAGTGATGGGACAGGGGGCAATGAGCAGTTCTTC	CASSDGTGGNEQFF
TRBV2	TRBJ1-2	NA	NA	TGTGCCAGCAGTGAGGCCCTACCGGGTGGCTACACCTTC	CASSEALPGGYTF
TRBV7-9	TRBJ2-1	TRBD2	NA	TGTGCCAGCAGCTTAGACCAGACTAGCGGTTCCTCCTACAATGAGCAGTTCTTC	CASSLDQTSGSSYNEQFF
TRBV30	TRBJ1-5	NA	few	TGTGCCTGGAGTATAAGAGGGAGATGCAATCAGCCCCAGCATTTT	CAWSIRGRCNQPQHF
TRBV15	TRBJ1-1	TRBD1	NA	TGTGCCACCAGCAGAGGCCAGGGGGCCCCGTTGAGGAACACTGAAGCTTTCTTT	CATSRGQGAPLRNTEAFF
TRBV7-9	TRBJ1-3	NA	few	TGTGCCAGCAGCTCGGTGCCGCAGGGGTATTCTGGAAACACCATATATTTT	CASSSVPQGYSGNTIYF
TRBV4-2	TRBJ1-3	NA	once	TGTGCCAGCAGCCCGAGGGGGACTGGAAACACCATATATTTT	CASSPRGTGNTIYF
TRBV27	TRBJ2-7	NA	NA	TGTGCCAGCAGTGTAACACCACAGGGCATCGAGCAGTACTTC	CASSVTPQGIEQYF
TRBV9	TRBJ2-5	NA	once	TGTGCCAGCAGCACCAGCGTCCAGGGATGGGTGGGCCAAGAGACCCAGTACTTC	CASSTSVQGWVGQETQYF
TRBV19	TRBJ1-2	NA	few	TGTGCCAGTAGTATAGCGGGGTACTATGGCTACACCTTC	CASSIAGYYGYTF
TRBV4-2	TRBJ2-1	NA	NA	TGTGCCAGCAGGGATCCCTGGGGGCCCCAATCGAATGAGCAGTTCTTC	CASRDPWGPQSNEQFF
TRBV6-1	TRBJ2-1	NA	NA	TGTGCCAGCAGTGAGTTCAGCGATGAGCAGTTCTTC	CASSEFSDEQFF
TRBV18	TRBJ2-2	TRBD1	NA	TGTGCCAGCTCACCTGCCGGGACAGGGTTCGGGGAGCTGTTTTTT	CASSPAGTGFGELFF
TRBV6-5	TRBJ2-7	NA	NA	TGTGCCAGCAGCCCGAACCCCACAGGGCCCTACGAGCAGTACTTC	CASSPNPTGPYEQYF
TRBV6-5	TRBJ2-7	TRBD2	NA	TGTGCCAGCAGTAAAGGGCGGGAGCCATACGAGCAGTACTTC	CASSKGREPYEQYF
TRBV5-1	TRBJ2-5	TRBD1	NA	TGCGCCAGCAGCGGGGGGACAGGGGAAGAGACCCAGTACTTC	CASSGGTGEETQYF
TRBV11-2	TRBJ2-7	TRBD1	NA	TGTGCCAGCTTGACAGGGCCTCCCTACGAGCAGTACTTC	CASLTGPPYEQYF
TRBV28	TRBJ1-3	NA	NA	TGTGCCAGCTGTAGTAGGAGCTCCGGAAACACCATATATTTT	CASCSRSSGNTIYF
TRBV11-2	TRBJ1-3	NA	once	TGTGCCAGCAGCTTAGACAACTCTGGAAACACCATATATTTT	CASSLDNSGNTIYF
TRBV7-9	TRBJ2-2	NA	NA	TGTGCCAGCAATCCAGAAGCGGACACCGGGGAGCTGTTTTTT	CASNPEADTGELFF
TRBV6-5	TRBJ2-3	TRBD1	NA	TGTGCCAGTAAAAGAGGGGGCGCGGGCACAGATACGCAGTATTTT	CASKRGGAGTDTQYF
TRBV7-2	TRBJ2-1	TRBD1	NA	TGTGCCAGCAGCTTAGGGGACAGGGGGGACAATGAGCAGTTCTTC	CASSLGDRGDNEQFF
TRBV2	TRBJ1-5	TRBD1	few	TGTGCCAGCAGTGGGGACAGGGGGCCGAATCAGCCCCAGCATTTT	CASSGDRGPNQPQHF
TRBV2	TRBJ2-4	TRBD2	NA	TGTGCCAGCCAGAGCGGGAGCCTAGCCAAAAACATTCAGTACTTC	CASQSGSLAKNIQYF
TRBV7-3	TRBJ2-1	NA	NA	TGTGCCAGCAGCCAGGGGGGACTAGGGGACAATGAGCAGTTCTTC	CASSQGGLGDNEQFF